This T cell receptor (beta chain) was captured in a study of tumor and adjacent non-tumor tissue in lung cancer. Looking at the study overall: Stage I to III disease affected ten to eleven men and 5 women aged about 30 to 76.

Three rounds of nested PCR, following a modified ARM-PCR protocol, produced the TCRbeta library. A single record per CDR3 protein comes from TCRdb applying MiXCR to the multiplex PCR reads. The table records 90,000 to 100,000 distinct CDR3 sequences, 75% to 85% of them present only once. RNA was extracted from bulk tissue without any cell sorting. This non-tumor lung sample came from over 3 cm beyond the tumor edge. CDR1 is MGHRA and CDR2 is YSYEKL in the germline V gene. CDR3 length: 15 residues. Worth noting for this clonotype: Its cognate antigen is unknown. The junction and the germline gene differ at one end; a read error may be behind it.

General study results and limits: In normal lung, the top 100 clones were significantly more dominant than in tumor.

The sample was distant non-tumor lung tissue. V is TRBV4-1 and J is TRBJ2-2; D gene ambiguous. This TCR was sampled from a man aged 55 to 70 with small cell lung cancer. CDR3 in amino acids: CASSQGMINTGELFF. Written as DNA, the CDR3 is TGCGCTAGCAGCCAAGGGATGATAAACACCGGGGAGCTGTTTTTT.